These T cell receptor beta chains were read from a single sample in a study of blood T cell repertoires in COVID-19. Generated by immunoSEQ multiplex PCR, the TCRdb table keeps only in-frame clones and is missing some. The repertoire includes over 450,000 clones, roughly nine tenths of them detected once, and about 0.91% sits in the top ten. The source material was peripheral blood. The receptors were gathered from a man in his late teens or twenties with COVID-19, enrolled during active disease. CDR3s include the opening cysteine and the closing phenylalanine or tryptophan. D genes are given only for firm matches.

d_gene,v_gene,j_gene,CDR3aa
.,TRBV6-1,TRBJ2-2,CASSASGTAGTGELFF
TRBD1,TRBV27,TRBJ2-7,CASIPRTGAEQYF
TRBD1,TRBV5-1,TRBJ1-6,CASSLPGQGVPLHF
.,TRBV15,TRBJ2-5,CATSRGYSQETQYF
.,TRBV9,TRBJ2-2,CASSVELNTGELFF
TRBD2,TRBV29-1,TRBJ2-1,CSVTGLAGSYNEQFF
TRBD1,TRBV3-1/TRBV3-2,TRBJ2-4,CASSRPLGTGILAKNIQYF
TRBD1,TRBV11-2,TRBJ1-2,CASSQPGTVRNYGYTF
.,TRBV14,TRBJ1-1,CASSQVSPSRRNTEAFF
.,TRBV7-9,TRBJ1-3,CASSLPGGGGSGNTIYF
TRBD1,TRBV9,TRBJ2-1,CASSGDPQGNEQFF
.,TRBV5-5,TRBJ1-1,CASSFVENTEAFF
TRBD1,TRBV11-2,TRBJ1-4,CASSSGTGVRNEKLFF
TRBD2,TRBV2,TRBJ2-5,CASRSGGGFQETQYF
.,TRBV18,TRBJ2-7,CASSPAGAYEQYF
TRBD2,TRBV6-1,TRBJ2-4,CASSEAGLAGVNIQYF
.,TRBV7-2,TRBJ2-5,CASSPRAVGQETQYF
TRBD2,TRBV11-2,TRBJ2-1,CASSMTGGRVYNEQFF
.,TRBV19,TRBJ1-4,CATANLQGEKLFF
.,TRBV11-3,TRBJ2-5,CASSPTPGFRETQYF
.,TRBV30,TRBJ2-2,CAWRRNRNTGELFF
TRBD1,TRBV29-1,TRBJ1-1,CSVNNRGTEAFF
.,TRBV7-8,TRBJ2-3,CASSLGAVRDTQYF
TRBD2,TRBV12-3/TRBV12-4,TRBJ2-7,CASRGLAYEQYF
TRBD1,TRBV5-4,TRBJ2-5,CASSRWATGGGETQYF
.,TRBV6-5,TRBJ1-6,CASSYSGTRVNSPLHF
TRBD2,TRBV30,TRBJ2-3,CAWTARESRTDTQYF
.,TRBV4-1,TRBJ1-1,CASSRQGNTEAFF
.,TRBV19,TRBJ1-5,CASTEMGGRQPQHF
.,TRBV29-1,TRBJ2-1,CSVDLFHRTRNNEQFF
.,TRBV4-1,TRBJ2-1,CASSQGAHTYSYNEQFF
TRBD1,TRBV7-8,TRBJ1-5,CASSLSWTGESNQPQHF
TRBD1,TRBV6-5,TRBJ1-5,CASSPDRGGNQPQHF
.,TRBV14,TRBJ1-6,CASTRTGSSPLHF
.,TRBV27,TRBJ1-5,CASSPRTDWGLNQPQHF
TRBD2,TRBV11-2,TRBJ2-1,CASSLEGLATQFF
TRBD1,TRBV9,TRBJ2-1,CASSVDQTGSSYNEQFF
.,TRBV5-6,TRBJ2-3,CASSFSSFGASGYTDTQYF
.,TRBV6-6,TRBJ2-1,CASREGLAGNNEQFF
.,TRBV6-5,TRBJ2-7,CASSYSQLYSYEQYF
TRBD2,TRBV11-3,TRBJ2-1,CASSSGREGVNEQFF
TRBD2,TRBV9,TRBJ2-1,CASSVGVGGIDEQFF
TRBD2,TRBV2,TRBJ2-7,CASSDTSGVLRSSYEQYF
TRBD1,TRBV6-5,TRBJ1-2,CASTLGGGNDYGYTF
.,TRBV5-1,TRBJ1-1,CASQVDMDTEAFF
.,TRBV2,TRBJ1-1,CASKRDRDTEAFF
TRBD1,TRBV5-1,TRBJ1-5,CASSLGDRGSQPQHF
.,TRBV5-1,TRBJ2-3,CASSLGVSTDTQYF
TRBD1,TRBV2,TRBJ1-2,CASRGQGDGYTF
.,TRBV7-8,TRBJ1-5,CASSFNGAQGNQPQHF
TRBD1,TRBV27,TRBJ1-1,CASTPFDRGGPTLAFF
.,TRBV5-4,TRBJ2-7,CASSSDSAAYEQYF
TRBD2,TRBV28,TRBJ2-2,CASSLGLAGNTGELFF
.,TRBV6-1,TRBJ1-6,CASSEIRGDNSPLHF
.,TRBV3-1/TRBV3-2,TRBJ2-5,CASSQAPEVRAQYF
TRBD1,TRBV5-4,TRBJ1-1,CASSRDSEAFF
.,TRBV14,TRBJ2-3,CASSKFADTQYF
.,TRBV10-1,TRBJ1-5,CASDRRNSNQPQHF
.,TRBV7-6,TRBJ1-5,CASSSGPGDGNQPQHF
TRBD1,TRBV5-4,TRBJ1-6,CASSFGQGYSPLHF